These 21 T cell receptor beta chains originate from one sample sequenced in a study of tumor-infiltrating lymphocytes in primary liver carcinoma. Priming with a constant-region primer yielded TCR beta cDNA from roughly 0.45 ug total RNA. Three nested multiplex PCR rounds of slightly modified ARM-PCR generated TCR beta libraries. With TRBV1-TRBV30 forward primers and a C-beta reverse primer, the first two PCR rounds were run for 9 to 10 cycles each. TCRdb re-called the multiplex PCR reads through MiXCR, storing one row per CDR3 protein. The sample shows roughly 45,000 distinct CDR3 sequences, approximately 70% of them seen only once. Each 20-30 mg portion of unsorted bulk tissue served as the source for co-extraction of RNA and DNA. The sample comprised liver tumor tissue from sampling region 5. Subset noted: tumor region T5, tumor centre. These receptor sequences come from a man in his forties or fifties with primary liver carcinoma and hepatitis B virus infection.

To note about this clonotype: Relative to the germline gene, one junction end is altered; a read error may explain this. The chain combines TRBV10-3 with TRBJ2-5, with a tentative D call TRBD2 (6 bases). Germline CDR1 reads ENHRY; CDR2 reads SYGVKD. This CDR3 is 14 amino acids long. The CDR3 DNA reads TGTGCCATCAGTGACTACGGGAGACAAGAGAGCCAGTACTTC. Protein: CAISDYGRQESQYF.

Of note for this clonotype: A much larger clone lies one base from this, so it may be a read error. This chain joins TRBV5-8 and TRBJ2-5; TRBD2 matches 14 bases. The CDR3 contains 17 residues. V was clipped by 4 bases and J by 5 bases; unmatched bases: 10. Germline V gene sequence: CDR1 SGHTS, CDR2 YDEGEE. In DNA form, the CDR3 reads TGTGCCAGCAGCGATGGACTAGCGGGAGGTGTTGTGGAGACCCAGTACTTC. The encoded protein is CASSDGLAGGVVETQYF.

J is TRBJ2-3 and V is TRBV6-1; no firm D call. V was clipped by 5 bases and J by 3 bases, with 18 bases between them. Germline CDR1 MNHNS, CDR2 SASEGT. The CDR3 spans 16 residues. The CDR3, as DNA: TGTGCCAGCAGTCAATTAGCAGGTTTAAGTACAGATACGCAGTATTTT. Protein product: CASSQLAGLSTDTQYF.

In the case of this clonotype: The junction shows a germline mismatch at one end, possibly a read error. V and J are TRBV6-1 and TRBJ2-7, with D possibly TRBD2 on 6 matching bases. The CDR3 runs to 15 residues. Germline lookup yields CDR1 MNHNS and CDR2 SASEGT. CDR3 residues: CANSRRGFESGEQYF. CDR3 sequence (DNA): TGTGCCAACAGTAGGCGGGGCTTCGAGTCGGGCGAGCAGTACTTC.

The genes are TRBV4-1 and TRBJ2-3; the match to TRBD2 covers 12 bases. The CDR3 length is 17 residues. Unmatched junction bases numbered 18, after V lost 6 bases and J lost 11 bases. CDR1 MGHRA and CDR2 YSYEKL come from the germline V gene. The CDR3 protein is CASRSKITSGRPAGQYF. The CDR3 DNA sequence: TGCGCCAGCAGGTCTAAGATCACTAGCGGGAGGCCCGCTGGGCAGTATTTT.

With regard to this clonotype: At one end the junction does not follow the germline gene, possibly because of a read error. The chain recombines TRBV28 with TRBJ2-4; TRBD2 matches at 7 bases. This CDR3 is 19 amino acids long. Per the germline V gene, CDR1 is MDHEN and CDR2 is SYDVKM. This CDR3 is CVSSLVKVGGALVKNMQYF. As DNA, the CDR3 is TGTGTCAGCAGTTTAGTGAAGGTGGGAGGGGCCCTGGTCAAAAACATGCAGTACTTC. The variable domain in full, completed from reference TRBV28 and TRBJ2-4, reads DVKVTQSSRYLVKRTGEKVFLECVQDMDHENMFWYRQDPGLGLRLIYFSYDVKMKEKGDIPEGYSVSREKKERFSLILESASTNQTSMYLCVSSLVKVGGALVKNMQYFGAGTRLSVL.

To note about this clonotype: A junction end diverges from the germline sequence, so it may reflect a read error. The rearrangement links TRBV6-5 to TRBJ2-1; 16 bases agree with TRBD2. This CDR3 has 18 amino acids. Per the germline V gene, CDR1 is MNHEY and CDR2 is SVGAGI. The CDR3 here is CASLWDSGTSGRAHEQLF. DNA of the CDR3: TGTGCCAGCTTGTGGGACAGTGGGACTAGCGGGAGGGCGCATGAGCAGCTCTTC.

There are many counts of this clonotype. V is TRBV29-1 and J is TRBJ2-7; TRBD1 agrees at 9 bases. CDR3 length equals 14 residues. The germline V gene encodes CDR1 SQVTM and CDR2 ANQGSEA. V was pared by 7 bases and J by 3 bases, with 10 bases of the junction left unmatched. For the CDR3, the DNA is TGCAGCGCAGCCTACAGGGGGCAAGGCTACGAGCAGTACTTC. Its translation is CSAAYRGQGYEQYF.

This rearrangement joins TRBV11-1 to TRBJ2-7, with D possibly matching TRBD2 (5 bases). The CDR3 extends over 13 amino acids. Germline assignment: CDR1 SGHAT and CDR2 FQDESV (reference sequence). V was clipped by 3 bases and J by 5 bases, with 11 bases between them. CDR3 residues: CASSLEVGNEQYF. The CDR3 region has the DNA TGTGCCAGCAGCTTGGAGGTAGGGAACGAGCAGTACTTC.

A few counts support this clonotype. Since a much larger clone is just one base distant, this may be a read error. V usage is TRBV21-1 and J usage is TRBJ2-6; the table's D call of TRBD1 was not tested on the DNA. TRBV21-1 corresponds to a pseudogene. The CDR3 totals 19 residues. In nucleotides, the CDR3 is TGTGCCAGCAGACCTGAACGGGACAGGAACTTCTCTGGGGCCAACGTCCTGGCTTTC. It is translated as CASRPERDRNFSGANVLAF.

Notes on this clonotype: Without the conserved terminal phenylalanine or tryptophan, this CDR3 likely stems from a read error. The CDR3 is CVSSLYREGTGELFL. The CDR3, as DNA: TGTGTCAGCAGCTTATACAGGGAGGGCACCGGGGAGCTGTTTTTG. The J gene is TRBJ2-2, the V gene TRBV13; tentatively, D is TRBD2 (7 bases). Germline V lookup: CDR1 PRHDT, CDR2 FYEKMQ (reference sequence). This CDR3 is 15 amino acids long.

As to this clonotype: The junction does not match germline at one end; this may be a read error. This rearrangement joins TRBV4-1 to TRBJ2-7; 11 bases are shared with TRBD2. This CDR3 is 15 amino acids long. Germline loops: CDR1 MGHRA, CDR2 YSYEKL. This CDR3 is CASSPLGLAVYDQYF. CDR3 coding DNA: TGCGCCAGCAGCCCACTGGGACTAGCGGTCTACGATCAGTACTTC.

A word on this clonotype: An end of the junction does not agree with germline; a read error may underlie this. The chain links TRBV6-1 to TRBJ2-7; TRBD2 might be the D (5 bases). This CDR3 has 15 residues. CDR1 is MNHNS, CDR2 SASEGT, per germline. The CDR3 DNA follows: TGTACCAGCAGTGAAGCGCCTGGACGGGGCTACGAGCAGTACTTC. It codes for CTSSEAPGRGYEQYF.

This clonotype was picked up many times. A much more abundant neighbour one base away suggests this may be a read error. The V gene is TRBV29-1, the J gene TRBJ2-5; 10 nucleotides line up with TRBD2. Germline V gives CDR1 SQVTM, CDR2 ANQGSEA. The CDR3 contains 14 residues. V was pared by 4 bases and J by 7 bases, with 9 bases of the junction left unmatched. The CDR3 spells CSVGGLAGDGTQYF. The DNA of the CDR3 is TGCAGCGTTGGAGGGCTAGCGGGAGACGGGACCCAGTACTTC.

The chain has TRBV12-3 or TRBV12-4 and TRBJ2-3; 9 bases agree with TRBD2. V trimming: 9 bases; J trimming: 2 bases; junction bases outside the gene matches: 12. The CDR3 has 16 residues. CDR3: CASSPRTSVSTDTQYF. For the CDR3, the DNA is TGTGCCAGTAGTCCCCGGACTAGCGTGTCCACAGATACGCAGTATTTT.

A remark on this clonotype: Germline is not matched at one junction end, which may reflect a read error. The genes are TRBV28 and TRBJ2-1, with no clear D. The germline CDR1 and CDR2 sequences are MDHEN and SYDVKM. The CDR3 is 16 residues long. DNA for the CDR3: TGTGCCGGCAGTTCACTATACGGAATGAATCGGGATGAGCAGTTCTTC. Amino acid sequence: CAGSSLYGMNRDEQFF.

Many counts were recorded for this clonotype. V gene TRBV6-1 combines with J gene TRBJ1-4; 12 bases match TRBD1. The CDR3 consists of 16 residues. CDR1 and CDR2 (germline): MNHNS, SASEGT. V lost 0 bases, J lost 10 bases, and 6 bases stayed unmatched. CDR3 loop: CASSEAVGTGGGKLFF. The CDR3 nucleotides are TGTGCCAGCAGTGAAGCGGTGGGGACAGGGGGCGGAAAACTGTTTTTT.

Concerning this clonotype itself: One junction end disagrees with the germline gene, perhaps due to a read error. The rearrangement uses TRBV6-5 and TRBJ2-1, with D hard to call. CDR3 length: 15 amino acids. Per the germline V gene, CDR1 is MNHEY and CDR2 is SVGAGI. The CDR3 bases are TGTGCGAGCAGTTACACGCCAGGAAACTACAATGAGCAGTTCTTC. This gives the protein CASSYTPGNYNEQFF.

This clonotype was seen once. Since a much larger clone is just one base distant, this may be a read error. The chain has TRBV5-1 and TRBJ2-1, with TRBD2 matching 7 bases. The CDR3 sequence is 14 residues long. Germline V lookup: CDR1 SGHRS, CDR2 YFSETQ. With V trimmed by 3 bases and J by 6 bases, 6 bases remained unmatched. The CDR3, as DNA: TGCGCCAGCAGCTCAGGGACTAACGCCAATGAGCAGTTCTTC. Translated: CASSSGTNANEQFF.

V usage is TRBV14 and J usage is TRBJ2-1, with TRBD2 matching 7 bases. The CDR3 consists of 15 residues. CDR1 SGHDN and CDR2 FVKESK come from the germline V gene. CDR3 loop: CASGQVSGAYNEQFF. The CDR3 DNA reads TGTGCAAGCGGCCAAGTCAGCGGGGCCTACAATGAGCAGTTCTTC.

The chain couples TRBV10-2 to TRBJ2-5; D gene uncertain. Per germline, CDR1 WSHSY and CDR2 SAAADI. This CDR3 region has 17 residues. This CDR3 reads CASCDQRLGNQGETQYF. The CDR3 DNA reads TGCGCAAGCTGTGATCAACGACTTGGGAACCAAGGAGAGACCCAGTACTTC.